These 32 T cell receptor beta chains share one sample of origin, sequenced in a study of shared clonotypes between healthy human individuals. The protocol was immunoSEQ multiplex PCR, while the TCRdb copy is restricted to in-frame clones and leaves out a portion. The table records over a million clones, roughly 74% of them present only once. The source material was memory CD4+ T cells from PBMCs. Subset given: CD45RA-negative fraction. The receptors stem from a man between 18 and 29 years old in good health. Some clones in this sample may be carry-over from other donors' samples.

This clone was detected only a few times. The chain combines TRBV5-8 with TRBJ1-1, with 8 bases lining up with TRBD1. CDR1 and CDR2 (germline): SGHTS, YDEGEE. The V gene end was trimmed by 4 bases and the J gene end by 0 bases; junction bases not matched to a gene: 5. This CDR3 comprises 15 residues. The CDR3 nucleotides read TGTGCCAGCAGCCCCCGGACAGGGATGAACACTGAAGCTTTCTTT. Translating gives CASSPRTGMNTEAFF.

V and J are TRBV5-4 and TRBJ1-2; D remains unclear. This CDR3 comprises 13 residues. Per germline, CDR1 SGHNT and CDR2 YYREEE (reference sequence). Trimming shortened V by 2 bases and J by 8 bases, and 13 bases separated the two germline ends. CDR3 DNA: TGTGCCAGCAGCTTTAGGACGTCACGGGGCTACACCTTC. The encoded protein is CASSFRTSRGYTF.

This chain links TRBV19 with TRBJ1-1; 8 bases are a match to TRBD1. Unmatched junction bases numbered 13, after V lost 7 bases and J lost 12 bases. The CDR3 is 13 amino acids. Germline CDR1 LNHDA, CDR2 SQIVND (reference sequence). This chain's CDR3 is CASNLQGQVNPFF. The DNA for the CDR3 is TGTGCCAGTAACCTACAGGGACAGGTGAATCCTTTCTTT.

V is TRBV7-2 and J is TRBJ1-2; 10 bases line up with TRBD1. Germline V gene data show CDR1 as SGHTA and CDR2 as FQGNSA. Losses at the gene ends were 10 bases for V and 1 base for J; bases not matched to a gene: 6. The CDR3 length is 14 residues. CDR3 nucleotide sequence: TGTGCCATCGCGGGGGACAGGGGTAACTATGGCTACACCTTC. This gives the protein CAIAGDRGNYGYTF.

V usage is TRBV5-1 and J usage is TRBJ2-2; no reliable D call. CDR1 and CDR2 from the germline V gene are SGHRS and YFSETQ. Trimming cost V 7 bases and J 4 bases, with 8 bases left between them. This CDR3 comprises 12 residues. The CDR3, as DNA: TGCGCCAGCGGCATAGGCACCGGGGAGCTGTTTTTT. Amino acids: CASGIGTGELFF.

J is TRBJ2-3 and V is TRBV5-1; TRBD2 is a possible D gene (6 bases). The germline CDR1 and CDR2 sequences are SGHRS and YFSETQ. CDR3 length equals 16 residues. Trimming took 0 bases from V and 2 from J, leaving 13 bases between them. The CDR3 sequence: CASSLGTGRSTDTQYF. DNA of the CDR3: TGCGCCAGCAGCTTGGGGACCGGGAGATCCACAGATACGCAGTATTTT. The full variable domain, rest sourced from reference TRBV5-1 and TRBJ2-3, is KAGVTQTPRYLIKTRGQQVTLSCSPISGHRSVSWYQQTPGQGLQFLFEYFSETQRNKGNFPGRFSGRQFSNSRSEMNVSTLELGDSALYLCASSLGTGRSTDTQYFGPGTRLTVL.

This clone was detected a few times. The rearrangement uses TRBV7-3 and TRBJ1-1, with 7 positions matching TRBD1. The CDR3 is made up of 13 amino acids. V trimming: 5 bases; J trimming: 6 bases; junction bases outside the gene matches: 6. Germline assignment: CDR1 SGHTA and CDR2 FQGTGA. CDR3 nucleotide sequence: TGTGCCAGCAGCCGAGACAGGGAGTCTGAAGCTTTCTTT. It specifies CASSRDRESEAFF.

The V and J genes are TRBV5-8 and TRBJ1-4; possible D gene TRBD1, 6 bases. Trimming left V 8 bases short and J 4 bases short, with 15 bases between. The CDR3 is made up of 14 amino acids. Germline CDR1 reads SGHTS; CDR2 reads YDEGEE. CDR3 nucleotides: TGTGCCAGACCCGGGGGGGCCCTTAATGAAAAACTGTTTTTT. Translating gives CARPGGALNEKLFF.

The gene calls are TRBV15 and TRBJ2-5, with D possibly TRBD2 on 7 matching bases. V was pared by 0 bases and J by 0 bases, with 11 bases between. The V gene's germline CDR1 is LNHNV and CDR2 YYDKDF (reference sequence). The CDR3 has 16 amino acids. CDR3 nucleotides: TGTGCCACCAGCAGAGAGGGGGCGGGAGACCAAGAGACCCAGTACTTC. This sequence encodes CATSREGAGDQETQYF.

The rearrangement joins TRBV2 to TRBJ2-1, with 8 bases fitting TRBD2. J gave up 2 bases and V 7 bases, and 4 bases lay outside the gene matches. Per germline, CDR1 SNHLY and CDR2 FYNNEI. The CDR3 sequence is 14 residues long. CDR3 DNA sequence: TGTGCCAGCACGCGACTAGCGACCTACAATGAGCAGTTCTTC. It yields the protein CASTRLATYNEQFF.

The rearrangement links TRBV7-9 to TRBJ2-1, with 8 positions matching TRBD2. The germline gives CDR1 SEHNR, CDR2 FQNEAQ (reference sequence). The CDR3 runs to 16 residues. With 6 bases clipped from V and 9 bases from J, the junction kept 16 bases outside the gene matches. The CDR3 loop is CASRYIVGLASSEQFF. The DNA for the CDR3 is TGTGCCAGCAGGTATATTGTCGGACTAGCATCAAGTGAGCAGTTCTTC.

The rearrangement joins TRBV6-6 to TRBJ2-5; the match to TRBD2 covers 14 bases. CDR3 length: 16 amino acids. Unmatched junction bases numbered 8, after V lost 6 bases and J lost 5 bases. Germline-derived CDR1 and CDR2 are MNHNY and SVGAGI (reference sequence). CDR3 bases: TGTGCCAGCAGGACTAGCGGGAGGGCCGGGGTGGAGACCCAGTACTTC. Translated: CASRTSGRAGVETQYF.

The gene calls are TRBV6-6 and TRBJ1-2, with 10 bases fitting TRBD1. This CDR3 is 14 amino acids long. Germline CDR1 and CDR2: MNHNY and SVGAGI (reference sequence). J gave up 8 bases and V 6 bases, and 9 bases lay outside the gene matches. CDR3 coding DNA: TGTGCCAGCAGACTAGGACAGGGGGTTGAAGGCTACACCTTC. Translation gives CASRLGQGVEGYTF.

The chain couples TRBV5-1 to TRBJ2-1; 15 bases are shared with TRBD2. The germline V gene has CDR1 SGHRS and CDR2 YFSETQ. Germline trimming cut 3 bases from V and 3 bases from J; bases unmatched to any gene: 4. This CDR3 comprises 17 residues. The CDR3 sequence is CASSWGLAGGLYNEQFF. Written as DNA, the CDR3 is TGCGCCAGCAGCTGGGGACTAGCGGGAGGCCTCTACAATGAGCAGTTCTTC.

This clone was recorded once. The chain couples TRBV15 to TRBJ2-2; 9 positions agree with TRBD2. The V segment lost 5 bases and the J segment 13 bases; nucleotides outside the gene matches: 8. Germline CDR1 reads LNHNV; CDR2 reads YYDKDF (reference sequence). This CDR3 spans 13 amino acids. The CDR3 nucleotides read TGTGCCACCAGCGTTAGAAGGGGACTAGCGCTGTTTTTT. This gives the protein CATSVRRGLALFF.

This clone is a singleton in its sample. The rearrangement joins TRBV30 to TRBJ2-7; 7 bases map to TRBD2. Trimming at V came to 3 bases and at J to 2 bases, leaving 7 bases not matched to a gene. CDR3 size: 14 residues. The V gene's germline CDR1 is GTSNPN and CDR2 SVGIG (reference sequence). CDR3 DNA sequence: TGTGCCTGGAGCGCGGGAGACAGCACCTACGAGCAGTACTTC. Translated, it gives CAWSAGDSTYEQYF.

The chain carries TRBV6-4 and TRBJ2-7; 8 nucleotides match TRBD2. The CDR3 spans 14 residues. CDR1 and CDR2 from the germline V gene are MRHNA and SNTAGT. The V segment lost 7 bases and the J segment 7 bases; nucleotides outside the gene matches: 12. The CDR3 loop reads CASNPAGEGGEQYF. The CDR3 DNA is TGTGCCAGCAACCCAGCGGGAGAGGGTGGGGAGCAGTACTTC.

This chain joins TRBV5-4 and TRBJ1-2, with 8 bases fitting TRBD1. The CDR3 runs to 16 residues. Trimming took 2 bases from V and 2 from J; bases not matched to a gene: 8. In germline, CDR1 is SGHNT, CDR2 YYREEE (reference sequence). The CDR3 sequence is CASSFPGQDPNYGYTF. In DNA, the CDR3 is TGTGCCAGCAGCTTCCCGGGACAGGACCCAAACTATGGCTACACCTTC. The full variable domain, rest sourced from reference TRBV5-4 and TRBJ1-2, is ETGVTQSPTHLIKTRGQQVTLRCSSQSGHNTVSWYQQALGQGPQFIFQYYREEENGRGNFPPRFSGLQFPNYSSELNVNALELDDSALYLCASSFPGQDPNYGYTFGSGTRLTVV.

This chain uses TRBV18 with TRBJ1-5, with TRBD1 as a possible D gene (6 bases). Germline values: CDR1 KGHSH, CDR2 LQKENI. There are 16 residues in the CDR3. V was shortened by 4 bases and J by 11 bases, with 24 bases between the two germline ends. The DNA for the CDR3 is TGTGCCAGCTCACTTTTCTCAGCCGAACAGGGCTCAGCCCAGCATTTT. Its protein product is CASSLFSAEQGSAQHF.

The chain couples TRBV6-6 to TRBJ2-3; possibly TRBD2 for D (6 bases). Germline assignment: CDR1 MNHNY and CDR2 SVGAGI (reference sequence). The CDR3 totals 13 residues. With 1 base removed from V and 6 bases from J, the gap between germline ends came to 8 bases. CDR3 region: CASSYYRGDTQYF. CDR3 nucleotide sequence: TGTGCCAGCAGTTACTATCGGGGGGATACGCAGTATTTT.

This clone appeared a few times. The chain combines TRBV2 with TRBJ1-3; D gene uncertain. The CDR3 covers 15 residues. The V gene lost 2 bases and the J gene lost 0 bases, with 8 bases spanning the gap. Germline V gene lookup returns CDR1 SNHLY and CDR2 FYNNEI. CDR3 coding DNA: TGTGCCAGCAGTGAAACGTGGAGCTCTGGAAACACCATATATTTT. The encoded protein is CASSETWSSGNTIYF.

The rearrangement links TRBV7-9 to TRBJ1-2; possibly TRBD1 for D (6 bases). Looked up from germline, CDR1 is SEHNR and CDR2 is FQNEAQ (reference sequence). CDR3 length: 15 residues. Trimming left V 2 bases short and J 3 bases short, with 13 bases between. The CDR3 loop is CASSLMGGPDYGYTF. The DNA for the CDR3 is TGTGCCAGCAGCTTAATGGGGGGGCCCGACTATGGCTACACCTTC.

The chain recombines TRBV5-1 with TRBJ2-2; D gene unclear. V dropped 4 bases and J dropped 5 bases, with 9 bases sitting between them. Looked up from germline, CDR1 is SGHRS and CDR2 is YFSETQ. The CDR3 covers 13 residues. The CDR3 nucleotides read TGCGCCAGCAGCCCAGTTCTTACCGGGGAGCTGTTTTTT. Encoded protein: CASSPVLTGELFF.

The V gene is TRBV6-6, the J gene TRBJ2-7; the D is unclear. Germline loops: CDR1 MNHNY, CDR2 SVGAGI (reference sequence). Trimming removed 4 bases at V and 2 bases at J, with 9 bases between. The CDR3 runs to 13 residues. Here the CDR3 DNA reads TGTGCCAGCAGTTTAACGAGGACCTACGAGCAGTACTTC. Its translation is CASSLTRTYEQYF.

The gene calls are TRBV11-2 and TRBJ2-7; no firm D call. This CDR3 comprises 15 residues. With 6 bases removed from V and 2 bases from J, the gap between germline ends came to 17 bases. Germline CDR1 SGHAT, CDR2 FQNNGV. CDR3 amino acids: CASSHSSVGPYEQYF. For the CDR3, the DNA is TGTGCCAGCAGTCACAGTTCGGTAGGGCCCTACGAGCAGTACTTC.

This rearrangement joins TRBV5-4 to TRBJ2-7; a weak D match, TRBD2 (6 bases). In germline, CDR1 is SGHNT, CDR2 YYREEE (reference sequence). Trimming shortened V by 4 bases and J by 0 bases, and 17 bases separated the two germline ends. This CDR3 is built from 16 residues. In nucleotides, the CDR3 is TGTGCCAGCAGCCCCGACCTCTTGCGGGACTCCTACGAGCAGTACTTC. Protein: CASSPDLLRDSYEQYF. Full variable domain (missing parts from reference TRBV5-4 and TRBJ2-7): ETGVTQSPTHLIKTRGQQVTLRCSSQSGHNTVSWYQQALGQGPQFIFQYYREEENGRGNFPPRFSGLQFPNYSSELNVNALELDDSALYLCASSPDLLRDSYEQYFGPGTRLTVT.

Only a few counts were recorded for this clone. The chain combines TRBV18 with TRBJ2-7; 8 bases match TRBD1. The CDR3 extends over 15 amino acids. Looked up from germline, CDR1 is KGHSH and CDR2 is LQKENI. The V and J ends lost 8 bases and 1 base, in that order; junction bases with no gene match: 10. The CDR3 DNA reads TGTGCCAGCACGACGGACAGGGCATTTTCCTACGAGCAGTACTTC. Translated: CASTTDRAFSYEQYF.

This clone occurred a few times. The identical CDR3 is also encoded by other nucleotide sequences in the sample. The rearrangement joins TRBV7-9 to TRBJ2-5; D gene unclear. CDR3 length: 11 amino acids. V dropped 4 bases and J dropped 2 bases, with 2 bases sitting between them. In germline, CDR1 is SEHNR, CDR2 FQNEAQ (reference sequence). The chain's CDR3 is CASSSQETQYF. CDR3 DNA sequence: TGTGCCAGCAGCTCTCAAGAGACCCAGTACTTC.

V and J are TRBV2 and TRBJ1-5, with unresolved D. The CDR3 has 16 amino acids. The germline V gene has CDR1 SNHLY and CDR2 FYNNEI. Trimming took 6 bases from V and 2 from J, leaving 17 bases between them. CDR3 residues: CASRNSVGQGNQPQHF. The CDR3 DNA follows: TGTGCCAGCAGGAACTCCGTTGGGCAGGGCAATCAGCCCCAGCATTTT.

The chain is built from TRBV9 and TRBJ2-2; no reliable D call. Per the germline V gene, CDR1 is SGDLS and CDR2 is YYNGEE. Trimming took off 4 bases at V and 11 bases at J, with 18 bases between the two ends. This CDR3 has 14 amino acids. The CDR3 bases are TGTGCCAGCAGCCCGAGAGGACCCCAGAGAGAGCTGTTTTTT. This encodes CASSPRGPQRELFF.

The V gene is TRBV28, the J gene TRBJ2-1, with D maybe TRBD2 (6 bases). Germline loops: CDR1 MDHEN, CDR2 SYDVKM. This CDR3 region has 13 residues. V was cut by 6 bases and J by 6 bases, with 12 bases left in between. CDR3 in amino acids: CASSLLAPNEQFF. CDR3 nucleotide sequence: TGTGCCAGCAGCCTTCTAGCGCCCAATGAGCAGTTCTTC.

This chain links TRBV27 with TRBJ2-7; D unresolved. In germline, CDR1 is MNHEY, CDR2 SMNVEV (reference sequence). This CDR3 contains 14 residues. V lost 2 bases, J lost 3 bases, and 11 bases lay in between. CDR3 DNA sequence: TGTGCCAGCAGTTTAAATAGGCATCTCTACGAGCAGTACTTC. It encodes CASSLNRHLYEQYF.